One and the same sample provided the 32 T cell receptor beta chains below, sequenced in a study of T cell responses to AZD1222 COVID-19 vaccine (dated by TCRdb to 2020 to 2023). Reading the label with the study, this specimen's time point is: baseline before first vaccination. Libraries were constructed by the immunoSEQ multiplex PCR assay. This immuneACCESS table, as held by TCRdb, lists in-frame sequences with V and J called but not all clones. Of the missing ones, under half trace to an unresolved V gene in checked studies; the others have no known cause. The sample table records 55,000 to 65,000 clones; roughly 87% of these occur just once. The ten largest clones take up roughly 19% of the sample. Here the sequenced sample was peripheral blood, taken on day 0 of AZD1222 vaccination. The receptors were sampled from an adult in good health.

CDR3 loop: CASSTGGSYGYTF. Written as DNA, the CDR3 is TGTGCCAGTAGCACAGGGGGCAGCTATGGCTACACCTTC. V usage is TRBV19 and J usage is TRBJ1-2; 9 nucleotides match TRBD1. This CDR3 has 13 residues. Trimming cost V 6 bases and J 4 bases; bases outside gene matches: 3. Per germline, CDR1 LNHDA and CDR2 SQIVND (reference sequence).

This chain joins TRBV18 and TRBJ2-3; 7 bases are a match to TRBD2. After removal of 3 bases from V and 2 bases from J, the junction contained 8 bases not matched to a gene. Looked up from germline, CDR1 is KGHSH and CDR2 is LQKENI. This CDR3 has 16 amino acids. The CDR3 sequence: CASSPKRRGSTDTQYF. The DNA of the CDR3 is TGTGCCAGCTCACCGAAGCGGCGGGGGTCCACAGATACGCAGTATTTT. The whole variable domain, filled in from reference TRBV18 and TRBJ2-3, reads NAGVMQNPRHLVRRRGQEARLRCSPMKGHSHVYWYRQLPEEGLKFMVYLQKENIIDESGMPKERFSAEFPKEGPSILRIQQVVRGDSAAYFCASSPKRRGSTDTQYFGPGTRLTVL.

V usage is TRBV4-1 and J usage is TRBJ1-6; D is unclear. Germline assignment: CDR1 MGHRA and CDR2 YSYEKL. V lost 0 bases and J lost 10, with 13 bases in between. The CDR3 contains 15 residues. CDR3: CASSQEGPKGSPLHF. The CDR3 DNA follows: TGCGCCAGCAGCCAAGAAGGGCCAAAGGGCTCACCCCTCCACTTT.

The rearrangement joins TRBV11-1 to TRBJ1-1; D unclear. Germline V CDR1 and CDR2: SGHAT, FQDESV (reference sequence). V was shortened by 4 bases and J by 8 bases, with 23 bases between the two germline ends. The CDR3 runs 16 residues. CDR3 in DNA: TGTGCCAGCAGCTCCACCCAACGGTATCCGCCCCCAGAAGCTTTCTTT. Its translation: CASSSTQRYPPPEAFF. Complete variable domain (other parts from reference TRBV11-1 and TRBJ1-1): EAEVAQSPRYKITEKSQAVAFWCDPISGHATLYWYRQILGQGPELLVQFQDESVVDDSQLPKDRFSAERLKGVDSTLKIQPAELGDSAMYLCASSSTQRYPPPEAFFGQGTRLTVV.

The V call is TRBV19, the J call TRBJ1-4; 7 bases match TRBD1. CDR3 length: 16 residues. Germline V CDR1 and CDR2: LNHDA, SQIVND (reference sequence). V was pared by 6 bases and J by 3 bases, with 10 bases of the junction left unmatched. The CDR3 DNA sequence: TGTGCCAGTAGGGACAGGCGCATTTGGGCTAATGAAAAACTGTTTTTT. Its protein product is CASRDRRIWANEKLFF.

This chain uses TRBV27 with TRBJ1-3; D is unclear. V shed 2 bases and J shed 3 bases, with 11 bases lying between them. CDR3 length equals 15 residues. Looked up from germline, CDR1 is MNHEY and CDR2 is SMNVEV (reference sequence). In DNA form, the CDR3 reads TGTGCCAGCAGTTTACGCGGCCAAGGTGGAAACACCATATATTTT. It codes for CASSLRGQGGNTIYF.

This clone was counted only a few times. This chain joins TRBV15 and TRBJ2-6; D remains ambiguous. CDR1 LNHNV and CDR2 YYDKDF come from the germline V gene (reference sequence). The V gene lost 5 bases and the J gene lost 2 bases, with 10 bases spanning the gap. The length of the CDR3 is 15 residues. CDR3 DNA: TGTGCCACCAGCCGCACAGACCCTGGGGCCAACGTCCTGACTTTC. Translating it yields CATSRTDPGANVLTF.

This chain connects TRBV29-1 to TRBJ2-7, with D perhaps TRBD1 (6 bases). Trimming pared 5 bases from V and 3 bases from J, leaving 14 bases between. The germline gives CDR1 SQVTM, CDR2 ANQGSEA. The CDR3 length is 13 residues. CDR3 in DNA: TGCAGCGTTTTACAGGGTCCGTTCTACGAGCAGTACTTC. Translation gives CSVLQGPFYEQYF.

This chain joins TRBV11-2 and TRBJ1-2; D remains unclear. Germline V lookup: CDR1 SGHAT, CDR2 FQNNGV. Trimming took off 1 base at V and 8 bases at J, with 11 bases between the two ends. There are 13 residues in the CDR3. This CDR3 is CASSLVLGRGYTF. CDR3 sequence (DNA): TGTGCCAGCAGCTTAGTGCTGGGGAGAGGCTACACCTTC.

The rearrangement links TRBV9 to TRBJ1-6, with D possibly being TRBD1 (6 bases). Germline lookup yields CDR1 SGDLS and CDR2 YYNGEE. The V end was cut by 3 bases, the J end by 7 bases, with 17 bases between. The CDR3 is 16 residues long. The CDR3 nucleotides read TGTGCCAGCAGCGGGAACCTCCAGGGGCCAAATTCACCCCTCCACTTT. Encoded protein: CASSGNLQGPNSPLHF.

The chain employs TRBV5-1 and TRBJ2-1; 10 bases line up with TRBD2. The germline V gene encodes CDR1 SGHRS and CDR2 YFSETQ. The CDR3 consists of 15 residues. Trimming cost V 5 bases and J 6 bases; bases outside gene matches: 8. CDR3 coding DNA: TGCGCCAGCAGTCGAGGGACTAGCGATACCAATGAGCAGTTCTTC. As protein: CASSRGTSDTNEQFF.

This clone showed up just once. The genes are TRBV28 and TRBJ1-4; D is possibly TRBD1 (5 bases). CDR3 length equals 14 residues. Germline CDR1 is MDHEN and CDR2 is SYDVKM. V gave up 3 bases and J gave up 7 bases, with 12 bases separating them. This chain's CDR3 is CASSFPQGGEKLFF. In nucleotides, the CDR3 is TGTGCCAGCAGTTTCCCGCAGGGTGGTGAAAAACTGTTTTTT.

The V gene is TRBV9, the J gene TRBJ1-1, with D uncertain. V lost 4 bases and J 1 base, leaving 8 bases between the germline ends. Germline V CDR1 and CDR2: SGDLS, YYNGEE. CDR3 length: 13 amino acids. This chain's CDR3 is CASSRGWNTEAFF. DNA for the CDR3: TGTGCCAGCAGCCGGGGATGGAACACTGAAGCTTTCTTT.

The CDR3 coding sequence is TGTGCCAGCAGTTTAGGGCGGCCTGAAGCTTTCTTT. Protein product: CASSLGRPEAFF. The chain employs TRBV12-3 or TRBV12-4 and TRBJ1-1; D unclear. This CDR3 has 12 residues. Trimming shortened V by 1 base and J by 6 bases, and 6 bases separated the two germline ends.

This clone turned up a few times. The gene calls are TRBV7-3 and TRBJ1-5; D uncertain. The CDR3 loop spans 15 amino acids. V was cut by 1 base and J by 9 bases, with 16 bases left in between. The germline V gene encodes CDR1 SGHTA and CDR2 FQGTGA. For the CDR3, the DNA is TGTGCCAGCAGCTTAAGGTCGGCGCAAGCGGGGCCCCAGCATTTT. Protein sequence: CASSLRSAQAGPQHF.

DNA for the CDR3: TGTGCCAGCAGTTACTCCCCGTGGGGCACTGAAGCTTTCTTT. Its translation: CASSYSPWGTEAFF. The V call is TRBV6-5, the J call TRBJ1-1; D ambiguous. The V gene's germline CDR1 is MNHEY and CDR2 SVGAGI. Trimming took off 0 bases at V and 4 bases at J, with 9 bases between the two ends. CDR3 length: 14 residues.

The chain is built from TRBV6-6 and TRBJ1-2, with 11 nucleotides matching TRBD1. The CDR3 runs 12 residues. With V trimmed by 5 bases and J by 11 bases, 4 bases remained unmatched. Germline V gene data show CDR1 as MNHNY and CDR2 as SVGAGI (reference sequence). CDR3 DNA sequence: TGTGCCAGCAGTACCGGGGACAGGGGGTACACCTTC. This gives the protein CASSTGDRGYTF.

V is TRBV7-3 and J is TRBJ1-6, with TRBD1 matching over 7 bases. The CDR3 runs to 15 residues. The trim removed 5 bases at V and 6 bases at J, leaving 7 bases unmatched. Germline-derived CDR1 and CDR2 are SGHTA and FQGTGA. The CDR3 DNA is TGTGCCAGCAGCGCCCAGGGGGGCACTAATTCACCCCTCCACTTT. This codes for CASSAQGGTNSPLHF.

There are a few counts of this clone. J is TRBJ1-3 and V is TRBV6-1; D remains ambiguous. Germline CDR1 reads MNHNS; CDR2 reads SASEGT. The V gene lost 10 bases and the J gene lost 0 bases, with 13 bases spanning the gap. The CDR3 runs 14 residues. CDR3 nucleotide sequence: TGTGCCATCTGGGAGCCTAGCTCTGGAAACACCATATATTTT. Its translation: CAIWEPSSGNTIYF.

This clone was counted a single time. The gene calls are TRBV19 and TRBJ1-1; D is unclear. Germline CDR1 LNHDA, CDR2 SQIVND (reference sequence). CDR3 length: 14 amino acids. V was cut by 0 bases and J by 5 bases, with 10 bases left in between. The CDR3 nucleotides read TGTGCCAGTAGTATAGATGCTAGGAGGACTGAAGCTTTCTTT. Translation gives CASSIDARRTEAFF.

The chain carries TRBV27 and TRBJ1-1; TRBD1 might be the D (5 bases). The CDR3 has 17 residues. CDR1 is MNHEY and CDR2 is SMNVEV in the germline V gene (reference sequence). The V and J ends lost 0 bases and 0 bases respectively, with 14 bases between them. The CDR3 DNA follows: TGTGCCAGCAGTTTATCGGGGGGACCCCCTTTGAACACTGAAGCTTTCTTT. Translating it yields CASSLSGGPPLNTEAFF.

This rearrangement joins TRBV2 to TRBJ2-7; 7 positions match TRBD1. The germline CDR1 and CDR2 sequences are SNHLY and FYNNEI. J was trimmed by 6 bases and V by 9 bases; bases with no gene match: 8. The CDR3 is made up of 12 amino acids. CDR3 nucleotides: TGTGCCAGTACTCCACCAGGGGGCGAGCAGTACTTC. Its protein is CASTPPGGEQYF.

The V gene is TRBV25-1, the J gene TRBJ1-4; D is unclear. Germline CDR1 reads MGHDK; CDR2 reads SYGVNS. This CDR3 is 15 amino acids long. The V end lost 1 base, the J end lost 0 bases, and 6 bases lay between the germline ends. The CDR3 loop reads CASSEWGATNEKLFF. DNA of the CDR3: TGTGCCAGCAGTGAATGGGGTGCAACTAATGAAAAACTGTTTTTT.

This rearrangement joins TRBV2 to TRBJ1-5; D gene uncertain. CDR3 length equals 15 residues. Deletions cut 4 bases from V and 4 bases from J, with 14 bases between. Germline V CDR1 and CDR2: SNHLY, FYNNEI. This chain's CDR3 is CASSVITVGNQPQHF. In DNA, the CDR3 is TGTGCCAGCAGTGTTATAACGGTGGGTAATCAGCCCCAGCATTTT.

This sequence joins TRBV25-1 and TRBJ2-6; D is unresolved. The CDR3 is made up of 15 amino acids. Germline loops: CDR1 MGHDK, CDR2 SYGVNS. V dropped 1 base and J dropped 3 bases, with 7 bases sitting between them. The CDR3 DNA sequence: TGTGCCAGCAGTGAATGGGTTGGTGGGGCCAACGTCCTGACTTTC. Protein: CASSEWVGGANVLTF.

This sequence joins TRBV5-1 and TRBJ2-5; perhaps TRBD2 as D (5 bases). The ends were cut back, 2 bases at V and 6 bases at J, with 11 bases in the middle. The germline gives CDR1 SGHRS, CDR2 YFSETQ. The CDR3 contains 13 residues. DNA for the CDR3: TGCGCCAGCAGCTTAGGGAGTGATAAGACCCAGTACTTC. This codes for CASSLGSDKTQYF.

The chain carries TRBV9 and TRBJ2-1; 7 bases fit TRBD1. The ends lost 0 bases at V and 0 bases at J; junction bases unmatched: 18. The CDR3 contains 21 residues. Germline CDR1 reads SGDLS; CDR2 reads YYNGEE. The CDR3 protein is CASSVAVGGQANLGSYNEQFF. The CDR3 bases are TGTGCCAGCAGCGTAGCTGTCGGTGGACAGGCGAATCTGGGCTCCTACAATGAGCAGTTCTTC.

This clone appeared once. V usage is TRBV13 and J usage is TRBJ1-2, with D unclear. Germline CDR1 is PRHDT and CDR2 is FYEKMQ (reference sequence). The ends were cut back, 5 bases at V and 0 bases at J, with 13 bases in the middle. This CDR3 is 15 amino acids long. The CDR3 DNA reads TGTGCCAGCAGCCCCCGTCAGTCTCCTAACTATGGCTACACCTTC. Protein product: CASSPRQSPNYGYTF.

The rearrangement joins TRBV7-9 to TRBJ1-4; D is unclear. This CDR3 contains 12 residues. V was trimmed by 3 bases and J by 11 bases, leaving 10 bases between them. Germline values: CDR1 SEHNR, CDR2 FQNEAQ (reference sequence). CDR3 nucleotide sequence: TGTGCCAGCAGCTTTGGTACAGAGAAACTGTTTTTT. It is translated as CASSFGTEKLFF. The entire variable domain, with the rest obtained from reference TRBV7-9 and TRBJ1-4, is as follows: DTGVSQNPRHKITKRGQNVTFRCDPISEHNRLYWYRQTLGQGPEFLTYFQNEAQLEKSRLLSDRFSAERPKGSFSTLEIQRTEQGDSAMYLCASSFGTEKLFFGSGTQLSVL.

The rearrangement uses TRBV6-1 and TRBJ2-3; D is possibly TRBD2 (6 bases). The V end lost 7 bases, the J end lost 0 bases, and 17 bases lay between the germline ends. The length of the CDR3 is 16 residues. Germline V gene lookup returns CDR1 MNHNS and CDR2 SASEGT. Here the CDR3 reads CASIDGRGRSTDTQYF. The CDR3 coding sequence is TGTGCCAGCATTGACGGGCGGGGAAGAAGCACAGATACGCAGTATTTT.

J is TRBJ1-2 and V is TRBV7-3; tentative D call: TRBD1 (5 bases). Germline values: CDR1 SGHTA, CDR2 FQGTGA. The CDR3 runs to 14 residues. V lost 5 bases to trimming and J lost 8 bases, with 18 bases between them. The CDR3 here is CASSPSRQGGGYTF. The CDR3 bases are TGTGCCAGCAGCCCTAGTCGGCAGGGAGGAGGCTACACCTTC. Full variable domain (missing parts from reference TRBV7-3 and TRBJ1-2): GAGVSQTPSNKVTEKGKYVELRCDPISGHTALYWYRQSLGQGPEFLIYFQGTGAADDSGLPNDRFFAVRPEGSVSTLKIQRTERGDSAVYLCASSPSRQGGGYTFGSGTRLTVV.

The V gene is TRBV11-2, the J gene TRBJ2-4, with D possibly being TRBD1 (6 bases). This CDR3 has 13 amino acids. V gave up 0 bases and J gave up 15 bases, with 15 bases separating them. Germline V gives CDR1 SGHAT, CDR2 FQNNGV. This chain's CDR3 is CASSLDLRTGTYF. The CDR3 DNA follows: TGTGCCAGCAGCTTAGATCTCCGTACAGGGACGTACTTC.